A single sample is the source of the 28 T cell receptor beta chains below, sequenced in a study of blood T cell repertoires in COVID-19. Sequencing was performed with immunoSEQ multiplex PCR; in TCRdb, only in-frame clones are kept and a portion is missing. Among about 95,000 clones, around 80% were seen once, and the ten largest hold 24%. Sequenced material: peripheral blood. These receptors came from a human donor in a cohort sampled during active COVID-19.

V and J are TRBV28 and TRBJ1-2; 9 bases map to TRBD1. CDR1 and CDR2 from the germline V gene are MDHEN and SYDVKM. Losses at the gene ends were 4 bases for V and 4 bases for J; bases not matched to a gene: 4. The CDR3 has 14 amino acids. In nucleotides, the CDR3 is TGTGCCAGCAGTTCTGTGGACAGGGGCTATGGCTACACCTTC. It codes for CASSSVDRGYGYTF.

The chain couples TRBV7-2 to TRBJ2-5, with D possibly matching TRBD2 (5 bases). The CDR3 has 16 amino acids. CDR1 is SGHTA and CDR2 is FQGNSA in the germline V gene. V was clipped by 1 base and J by 5 bases, with 17 bases between them. The DNA of the CDR3 is TGTGCCAGCAGCTTAGAAGTCCTCCGGAGGCGGGAGACCCAGTACTTC. Its protein is CASSLEVLRRRETQYF.

On this clone itself: One junction end disagrees with the germline gene, perhaps due to a read error. The chain couples TRBV7-7 to TRBJ2-1; possibly TRBD1 or TRBD2 for D (8 bases each). The CDR3 has 15 residues. The germline V gene has CDR1 SSHAT and CDR2 FNYEAQ (reference sequence). CDR3 sequence (DNA): TGTGCTAGCAGCTTAGCGGGGACAGGCGTGGATGAGCAGTTCTTC. Translation gives CASSLAGTGVDEQFF.

The chain joins TRBV7-8 to TRBJ1-1; TRBD1 matches 8 bases. Trimming cost V 5 bases and J 5 bases; bases outside gene matches: 10. This CDR3 is 15 amino acids long. Germline assignment: CDR1 SGHVS and CDR2 FQNEAQ. The CDR3 region has the DNA TGTGCCAGCAGCCCCAGCAGGGGGCAGGGGACTGAAGCTTTCTTT. Encoded protein: CASSPSRGQGTEAFF.

Worth noting for this clone: Additional DNA sequences in this sample encode the identical CDR3. The chain uses TRBV18 and TRBJ1-1, with TRBD1 matching over 8 bases. The ends lost 3 bases at V and 3 bases at J; junction bases unmatched: 3. This CDR3 comprises 14 residues. Germline lookup yields CDR1 KGHSH and CDR2 LQKENI. The CDR3: CASSPGQGHTEAFF. CDR3 coding DNA: TGTGCCAGCTCACCCGGACAGGGCCACACTGAAGCTTTCTTT.

This clone was seen a few times. The chain recombines TRBV2 with TRBJ2-7; perhaps TRBD1 as D (6 bases). The CDR3 spans 14 residues. Per germline, CDR1 SNHLY and CDR2 FYNNEI. V was pared by 6 bases and J by 2 bases, with 14 bases between. The chain's CDR3 is CASRADSFTYEQYF. In DNA form, the CDR3 reads TGTGCCAGCAGGGCGGACAGCTTCACCTACGAGCAGTACTTC.

Only one count was recorded for this clone. The chain has TRBV3-1 (or the pseudogene TRBV3-2) and TRBJ1-2, with TRBD1 matching over 7 bases. The V gene's germline CDR1 is LGHDT and CDR2 YNNKEL (reference sequence). V was clipped by 0 bases and J by 2 bases; unmatched bases: 3. This CDR3 has 15 amino acids. The CDR3 DNA reads as TGTGCCAGCAGCCAAGATACAGGGGTAAACTATGGCTACACCTTC. Translated, it gives CASSQDTGVNYGYTF.

The table lists this clone with many counts. The rearrangement links TRBV25-1 to TRBJ2-1; TRBD1 might be the D (6 bases). V was pared by 6 bases and J by 4 bases, with 7 bases between. The CDR3 sequence is 12 residues long. Germline-derived CDR1 and CDR2 are MGHDK and SYGVNS. The DNA for the CDR3 is TGTGCCAGCAGGACAGGATACAATGAGCAGTTCTTC. Translation: CASRTGYNEQFF.

This clone was observed a handful of times. The gene calls are TRBV7-3 and TRBJ1-1; TRBD1 matches 8 bases. The CDR3 sequence is 15 residues long. Germline V lookup: CDR1 SGHTA, CDR2 FQGTGA. The V segment lost 5 bases and the J segment 5 bases; nucleotides outside the gene matches: 10. CDR3 nucleotide sequence: TGTGCCAGCAGCCCCGGGGCAGGGGGCGGGACTGAAGCTTTCTTT. Translation: CASSPGAGGGTEAFF.

The chain combines TRBV10-2 with TRBJ2-7; 9 bases map to TRBD1. Germline V gene data show CDR1 as WSHSY and CDR2 as SAAADI. The CDR3 has 13 residues. The V gene end was trimmed by 6 bases and the J gene end by 3 bases; junction bases not matched to a gene: 3. CDR3 nucleotide sequence: TGCGCCAGCAGGTCGACAGGGGGCTACGAGCAGTACTTC. Protein: CASRSTGGYEQYF.

V usage is TRBV3-1 (or the pseudogene TRBV3-2) and J usage is TRBJ2-2, with D uncertain. There are 16 residues in the CDR3. Looked up from germline, CDR1 is LGHDT and CDR2 is YNNKEL (reference sequence). With 1 base removed from V and 1 base from J, the gap between germline ends came to 10 bases. The DNA of the CDR3 is TGTGCCAGCAGCCAAGTTGGCACCTTGAACACCGGGGAGCTGTTTTTT. It encodes CASSQVGTLNTGELFF.

This clone showed up just a few times. The rearrangement links TRBV9 to TRBJ1-1; TRBD1 agrees at 11 bases. Germline V gene data show CDR1 as SGDLS and CDR2 as YYNGEE. The CDR3 runs 16 residues. J gave up 4 bases and V 2 bases, and 7 bases lay outside the gene matches. CDR3 loop: CASSVLPGTGGTEAFF. CDR3 nucleotide sequence: TGTGCCAGCAGCGTCCTCCCCGGGACAGGGGGCACTGAAGCTTTCTTT.

Here the CDR3 DNA reads TGTGCCACCAGTGACCCGGGACTAGCGGTTACAGATACGCAGTATTTT. Its protein product is CATSDPGLAVTDTQYF. The chain uses TRBV24-1 and TRBJ2-3; 11 positions agree with TRBD2. The trim removed 4 bases at V and 3 bases at J, leaving 5 bases unmatched. The CDR3 has 16 amino acids. CDR1 and CDR2 (germline): KGHDR, SFDVKD.

The V call is TRBV10-3, the J call TRBJ1-1; 7 bases are a match to TRBD1. The CDR3 has 15 amino acids. Per the germline V gene, CDR1 is ENHRY and CDR2 is SYGVKD. After removal of 6 bases from V and 0 bases from J, the junction contained 7 bases not matched to a gene. The CDR3 sequence is CAISPQGGVNTEAFF. CDR3 nucleotide sequence: TGTGCCATCAGCCCCCAGGGGGGTGTGAACACTGAAGCTTTCTTT.

The chain couples TRBV27 to TRBJ2-5; 9 bases are a match to TRBD1. The CDR3 spans 18 residues. Germline assignment: CDR1 MNHEY and CDR2 SMNVEV (reference sequence). After removal of 4 bases from V and 5 bases from J, the junction contained 17 bases not matched to a gene. The CDR3 nucleotides read TGTGCCAGCAGTTCCTGCCCTCTTCCGGGACAGGGATGTGAGACCCAGTACTTC. Its protein is CASSSCPLPGQGCETQYF.

The rearrangement links TRBV19 to TRBJ1-1; TRBD1 matches at 8 bases. In germline, CDR1 is LNHDA, CDR2 SQIVND (reference sequence). Losses at the gene ends were 4 bases for V and 3 bases for J; bases not matched to a gene: 4. This CDR3 has 14 residues. DNA for the CDR3: TGTGCCAGTAGTAAAGGACAGGGAGACACTGAAGCTTTCTTT. It yields the protein CASSKGQGDTEAFF. The full variable domain, in which reference TRBV19 and TRBJ1-1 provide the parts outside the CDR3, is DGGITQSPKYLFRKEGQNVTLSCEQNLNHDAMYWYRQDPGQGLRLIYYSQIVNDFQKGDIAEGYSVSREKKESFPLTVTSAQKNPTAFYLCASSKGQGDTEAFFGQGTRLTVV.

The chain joins TRBV11-1 to TRBJ1-1; 8 bases fit TRBD1. V shed 6 bases, J shed 4 bases, and the junction held 10 bases outside the gene matches. Germline V CDR1 and CDR2: SGHAT, FQDESV (reference sequence). The CDR3 loop spans 15 amino acids. For the CDR3, the DNA is TGTGCCAGCAGACTTGACAGGGGCGGGGGCACTGAAGCTTTCTTT. Translating it yields CASRLDRGGGTEAFF.

This clone came up a few times. The chain is built from TRBV19 and TRBJ2-7; TRBD1 matches 8 bases. Germline loops: CDR1 LNHDA, CDR2 SQIVND (reference sequence). The CDR3 covers 14 residues. V lost 5 bases and J lost 5; bases outside the gene matches: 8. Written as DNA, the CDR3 is TGTGCCAGTAGTTGGGGCAGGGGGCAAAACGAGCAGTACTTC. Protein product: CASSWGRGQNEQYF. Supplemented by reference TRBV19 and TRBJ2-7, the full variable domain reads DGGITQSPKYLFRKEGQNVTLSCEQNLNHDAMYWYRQDPGQGLRLIYYSQIVNDFQKGDIAEGYSVSREKKESFPLTVTSAQKNPTAFYLCASSWGRGQNEQYFGPGTRLTVT.

This chain links TRBV6-6 with TRBJ1-2; 8 bases line up with TRBD1. From germline, CDR1 is MNHNY and CDR2 SVGAGI (reference sequence). The V segment lost 7 bases and the J segment 4 bases; nucleotides outside the gene matches: 5. The CDR3 covers 13 residues. The CDR3 loop is CASTMTGAYGYTF. CDR3 nucleotides: TGTGCCAGCACCATGACAGGGGCCTATGGCTACACCTTC.

This clone was detected only once. The chain employs TRBV9 and TRBJ2-5; 10 nucleotides match TRBD2. CDR1 and CDR2 from the germline V gene are SGDLS and YYNGEE. The ends lost 4 bases at V and 2 bases at J; junction bases unmatched: 8. There are 16 residues in the CDR3. CDR3 DNA: TGTGCCAGCAGCTTCCTAGCGGGGGACGCTCAAGAGACCCAGTACTTC. Its translation: CASSFLAGDAQETQYF.

The sample holds a few counts of this clone. The chain carries TRBV5-1 and TRBJ2-7, with D perhaps matching TRBD1 (5 bases). Between the trimmed V and J ends, which lost 2 bases and 5 bases, there was a span of 14 bases. Germline V gene sequence: CDR1 SGHRS, CDR2 YFSETQ. CDR3 length: 14 residues. This chain's CDR3 is CASSFLQGGHEQYF. The CDR3 region has the DNA TGCGCCAGCAGCTTCTTGCAGGGCGGTCACGAGCAGTACTTC. The full variable domain, completed using reference TRBV5-1 and TRBJ2-7, is KAGVTQTPRYLIKTRGQQVTLSCSPISGHRSVSWYQQTPGQGLQFLFEYFSETQRNKGNFPGRFSGRQFSNSRSEMNVSTLELGDSALYLCASSFLQGGHEQYFGPGTRLTVT.

V usage is TRBV11-3 and J usage is TRBJ2-2; 11 bases are shared with TRBD2. The germline gives CDR1 SGHNT, CDR2 YENEEA. The length of the CDR3 is 19 residues. V lost 0 bases to trimming and J lost 6 bases; unmatched junction nucleotides: 12. The CDR3 region has the DNA TGTGCCAGCAGCTTAGAACTAGCGGGGGCCGTCGGTGGCGCCGGGGAGCTGTTTTTT. Amino acid sequence: CASSLELAGAVGGAGELFF.

The chain combines TRBV24-1 with TRBJ2-4; D remains ambiguous. V lost 0 bases, J lost 12 bases, and 5 bases lay in between. Germline V gene sequence: CDR1 KGHDR, CDR2 SFDVKD. The CDR3 has 11 amino acids. In DNA, the CDR3 is TGTGCCACCAGTGATTTGACCGGTCAGTACTTC. Translating it yields CATSDLTGQYF.

The V gene is TRBV6-6, the J gene TRBJ2-3, with 13 bases matching TRBD2. Losses at the gene ends were 5 bases for V and 2 bases for J; bases not matched to a gene: 7. Germline V gene data show CDR1 as MNHNY and CDR2 as SVGAGI (reference sequence). This CDR3 is 17 amino acids long. The CDR3 loop reads CASSPTSGRANTDTQYF. The CDR3, as DNA: TGTGCCAGCAGTCCAACTAGCGGGAGGGCCAACACAGATACGCAGTATTTT.

V and J are TRBV6-4 and TRBJ1-1; 9 bases line up with TRBD1. Germline V gene lookup returns CDR1 MRHNA and CDR2 SNTAGT. Unmatched junction bases numbered 7, after V lost 4 bases and J lost 7 bases. The CDR3 length is 14 residues. The CDR3 coding sequence is TGTGCCAGCAGTGCCACAGGGGGCTTAGGTGAAGCTTTCTTT. It translates to CASSATGGLGEAFF.

The rearrangement uses TRBV18 and TRBJ1-1; D unclear. The V end lost 6 bases, the J end lost 1 base, and 15 bases lay between the germline ends. From germline, CDR1 is KGHSH and CDR2 LQKENI. The CDR3 length is 15 residues. In DNA form, the CDR3 reads TGTGCCAGCTCCCAATTCAAGACTGGGAACACTGAAGCTTTCTTT. As protein: CASSQFKTGNTEAFF.

The rearrangement uses TRBV19 and TRBJ2-6, with TRBD1 as a possible D gene (5 bases). Trimming removed 5 bases at V and 0 bases at J, with 14 bases between. Germline CDR1 is LNHDA and CDR2 is SQIVND (reference sequence). This CDR3 spans 17 amino acids. CDR3 DNA: TGTGCCAGTAGTTTACAGGTCCTAGGCTCTGGGGCCAACGTCCTGACTTTC. It codes for CASSLQVLGSGANVLTF.

This chain connects TRBV5-1 to TRBJ2-3; D is ambiguous. V shed 5 bases and J shed 4 bases, with 11 bases lying between them. Germline V CDR1 and CDR2: SGHRS, YFSETQ. This CDR3 is 13 amino acids long. The CDR3 protein is CASSWSYPDTQYF. The CDR3 region has the DNA TGCGCCAGCAGTTGGAGCTACCCAGATACGCAGTATTTT.